Reported below is one T cell receptor (beta chain). This clone's antigen is unknown. Qualities for individual bases were not recorded, and no much larger clone is one base off. These data are taken from a study of blood T cell repertoires in COVID-19 (dated by TCRdb to 2018 to 2020). The study in broad terms: The collaborator samples originated in the United States, Italy and Spain and spanned the acute and convalescent phases of COVID-19. The prospective study material was composed of cDNA or gDNA derived from T cells, B-cell-depleted T cells, or PBMCs. Deeply sampled blood TCRbeta repertoires from subjects exposed to, actively infected with, or recovered from COVID-19 were included in the dataset. A freely available public database, intended as a resource for researchers studying the immune response to SARS-CoV-2, is where the repertoires were released. Samples came from the ongoing ImmuneRACE study (first 160 participants) plus 1,254 subjects from 6 global collaborators. The sample metadata nearly always contained a de-identified subject ID, COVID-19 status, age in years and sex. Where HLA class I and class II types were available, the types were taken from metadata supplied by the sample provider, not from assay-based typing.

The immunoSEQ Assay, a bias-controlled multiplex PCR, was used to amplify TCRbeta CDR3 regions from genomic DNA. The authors' pipeline ran thus. Nucleated cell counts per sample were estimated from amplification of reference gene primers within the assay. To quantify the absolute abundance of each unique TCRbeta CDR3 rearrangement, sequence reads were collapsed and filtered. For each sample, productive Simpson clonality was calculated by taking the square root of Simpson's diversity index across productive rearrangements. Sourced from immuneACCESS, this table was stored by TCRdb with only in-frame sequences that have V and J called. A share of the clones is absent; for the studies checked, an unresolved V gene accounts for under half, and the remainder has no known explanation. D and trimming come from the DNA, and the V and J calls and clone size come from that table. Present in this sample are 250,000 to 300,000 clones, around 78% of which were seen just once. Clones ranked in the top ten supply about 4.3% of the sample.

Measured from the cysteine to the phenylalanine, the CDR3 is 12 residues long. The read is trimmed to its CDR3 DNA, 36 bases read in frame from base 1. At the junction V is shortened by 4 bases and J by 8 bases, with 6 bases in between. What the authors observed across the whole study: How much clinical and demographic metadata was included differed by source and by participant, and the metadata was provided uncurated.

Another Seattle source contributed samples from volunteer blood donors who had recovered from COVID-19. Collaborating institutions collected whole blood in K2EDTA tubes following their own protocols. For TCRbeta analysis, collaborators shipped samples in one of three forms: frozen whole blood, isolated PBMCs, or DNA extracted from either of those sample types. The specimen was peripheral blood. The clonotype comes from a man in his sixties who had recovered from COVID-19. This chain is built from TRBV12-3 or TRBV12-4 and TRBJ1-6, with the identity of the D gene unclear. This receptor carries the CDR3 CASSSQYSPLHF. The sequence in DNA is TGTGCCAGCAGTTCGCAGTATTCACCCCTCCACTTT.